This T cell receptor (beta chain) was sequenced during a study of T cell responses to AZD1222 COVID-19 vaccine. Study results and caveats: Among AZD1222 vaccinees, only 5 to 7 were seropositive at baseline.

V lost 2 bases and J 3 bases, leaving 20 bases between the germline ends. Per germline, CDR1 MRHNA and CDR2 SNTAGT. This CDR3 spans 18 amino acids. The protocol was immunoSEQ multiplex PCR, while the TCRdb copy is restricted to in-frame clones and leaves out a portion. The sample has 80,000 to 95,000 clones, about nine tenths seen once. With respect to this clone: What it binds is not known.

This specimen consisted of peripheral blood, obtained 28 days after the second AZD1222 dose. The sequence was collected from an adult who received the AZD1222 COVID-19 vaccine. This rearrangement joins TRBV6-4 to TRBJ2-1, with D possibly being TRBD1 (7 bases). CDR3: CASSDIEDREEDYNEQFF. CDR3 in DNA: TGTGCCAGCAGTGACATCGAAGACAGGGAGGAAGACTACAATGAGCAGTTCTTC.